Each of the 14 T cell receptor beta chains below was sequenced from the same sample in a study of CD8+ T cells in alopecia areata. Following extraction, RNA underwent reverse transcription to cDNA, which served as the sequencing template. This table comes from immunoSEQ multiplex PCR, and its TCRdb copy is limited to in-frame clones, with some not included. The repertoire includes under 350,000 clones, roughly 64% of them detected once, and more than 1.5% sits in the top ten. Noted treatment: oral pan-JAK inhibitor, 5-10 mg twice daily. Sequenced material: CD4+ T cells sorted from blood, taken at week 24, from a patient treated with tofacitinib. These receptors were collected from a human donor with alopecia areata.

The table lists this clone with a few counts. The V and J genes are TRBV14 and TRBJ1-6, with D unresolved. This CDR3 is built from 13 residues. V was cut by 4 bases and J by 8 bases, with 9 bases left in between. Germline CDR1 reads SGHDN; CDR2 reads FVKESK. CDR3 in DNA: TGTGCCAGCAGCCTATACATGGATTCACCCCTCCACTTT. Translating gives CASSLYMDSPLHF.

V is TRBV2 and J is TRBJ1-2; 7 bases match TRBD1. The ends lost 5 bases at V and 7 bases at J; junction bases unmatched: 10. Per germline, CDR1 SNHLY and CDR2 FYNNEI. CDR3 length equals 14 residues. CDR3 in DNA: TGTGCCAGCAGTAAAACAGGGGTTACCGGTGGCTACACCTTC. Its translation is CASSKTGVTGGYTF.

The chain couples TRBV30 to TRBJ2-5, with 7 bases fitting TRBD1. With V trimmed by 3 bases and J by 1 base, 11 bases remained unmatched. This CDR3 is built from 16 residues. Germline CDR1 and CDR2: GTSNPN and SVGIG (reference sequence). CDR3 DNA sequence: TGTGCCTGGAGCCCCGGGACAGCAAGCTTCCAAGAGACCCAGTACTTC. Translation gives CAWSPGTASFQETQYF.

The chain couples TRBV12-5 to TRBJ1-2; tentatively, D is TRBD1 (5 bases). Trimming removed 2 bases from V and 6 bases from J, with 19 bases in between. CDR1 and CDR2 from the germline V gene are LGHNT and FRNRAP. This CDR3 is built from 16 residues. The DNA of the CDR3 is TGTGCTAGTGGTTTGACGAGGGACCGGGGCTCGGATGGCTACACCTTC. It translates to CASGLTRDRGSDGYTF.

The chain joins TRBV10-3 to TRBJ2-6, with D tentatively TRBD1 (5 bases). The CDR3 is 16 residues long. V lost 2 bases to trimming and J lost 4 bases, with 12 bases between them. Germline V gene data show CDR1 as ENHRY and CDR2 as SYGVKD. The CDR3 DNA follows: TGTGCCATCAGTGAGCAGGGCGCGCCCGGGGCCAACGTCCTGACTTTC. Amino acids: CAISEQGAPGANVLTF.

The CDR3 nucleotides are TGTGCCAGCAGCTTCGGCCCCCCTACGCAGTATTTT. It is translated as CASSFGPPTQYF. The chain has TRBV7-8 and TRBJ2-3; D unresolved. Trimming stripped 3 bases from V and 8 bases from J, with 9 bases between. The CDR3 sequence is 12 residues long. Germline CDR1 reads SGHVS; CDR2 reads FQNEAQ. Variable domain in full (rest from reference TRBV7-8 and TRBJ2-3): GAGVSQSPRYKVAKRGQDVALRCDPISGHVSLFWYQQALGQGPEFLTYFQNEAQLDKSGLPSDRFFAERPEGSVSTLKIQRTQQEDSAVYLCASSFGPPTQYFGPGTRLTVL.

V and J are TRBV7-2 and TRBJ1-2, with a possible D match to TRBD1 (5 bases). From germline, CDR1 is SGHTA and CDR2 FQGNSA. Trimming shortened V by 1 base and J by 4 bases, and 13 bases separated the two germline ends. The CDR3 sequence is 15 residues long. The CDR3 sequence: CASSLGWARAYGYTF. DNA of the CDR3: TGTGCCAGCAGCTTAGGTTGGGCCAGGGCCTATGGCTACACCTTC.

The CDR3 DNA follows: TGTGCCAGCAGCCCCGGCCCGGACACCCGCACAGATACGCAGTATTTT. Encoded protein: CASSPGPDTRTDTQYF. The V and J genes are TRBV11-2 and TRBJ2-3, with D possibly matching TRBD1 (5 bases). This CDR3 is 16 amino acids long. V lost 5 bases and J lost 1, with 16 bases in between. Germline loops: CDR1 SGHAT, CDR2 FQNNGV.

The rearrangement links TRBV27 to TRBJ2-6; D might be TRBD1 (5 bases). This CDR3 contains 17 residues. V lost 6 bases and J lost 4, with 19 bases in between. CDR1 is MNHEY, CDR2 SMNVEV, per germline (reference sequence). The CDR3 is CASRPRQGEGGANVLTF. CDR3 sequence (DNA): TGTGCCAGCAGGCCCCGGCAAGGGGAAGGGGGGGCCAACGTCCTGACTTTC.

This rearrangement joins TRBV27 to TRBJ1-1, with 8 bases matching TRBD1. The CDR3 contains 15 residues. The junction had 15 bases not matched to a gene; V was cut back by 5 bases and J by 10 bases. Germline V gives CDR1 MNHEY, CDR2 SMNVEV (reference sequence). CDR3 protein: CASSLRRGQGNGAFF. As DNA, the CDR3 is TGTGCCAGCAGTCTCCGCAGGGGGCAGGGGAACGGAGCTTTCTTT.

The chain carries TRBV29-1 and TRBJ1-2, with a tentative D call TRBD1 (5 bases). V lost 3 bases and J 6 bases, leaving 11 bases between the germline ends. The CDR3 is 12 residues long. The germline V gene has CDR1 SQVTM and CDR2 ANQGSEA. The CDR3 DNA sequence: TGCAGCGTTGATTGGCAGGGTCATGGCTACACCTTC. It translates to CSVDWQGHGYTF.

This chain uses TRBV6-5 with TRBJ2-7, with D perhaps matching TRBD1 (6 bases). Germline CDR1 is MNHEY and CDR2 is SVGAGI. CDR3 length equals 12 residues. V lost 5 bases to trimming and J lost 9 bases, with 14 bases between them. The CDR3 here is CASSRAGVGQYF. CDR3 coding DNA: TGTGCCAGCAGTCGTGCAGGGGTAGGGCAGTACTTC.

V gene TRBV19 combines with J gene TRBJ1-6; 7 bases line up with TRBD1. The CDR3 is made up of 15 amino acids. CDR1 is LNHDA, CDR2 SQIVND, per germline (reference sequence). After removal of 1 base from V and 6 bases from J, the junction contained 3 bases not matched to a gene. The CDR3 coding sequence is TGTGCCAGTAGTATAGCGGGACAGTCTAATTCACCCCTCCACTTT. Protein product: CASSIAGQSNSPLHF.

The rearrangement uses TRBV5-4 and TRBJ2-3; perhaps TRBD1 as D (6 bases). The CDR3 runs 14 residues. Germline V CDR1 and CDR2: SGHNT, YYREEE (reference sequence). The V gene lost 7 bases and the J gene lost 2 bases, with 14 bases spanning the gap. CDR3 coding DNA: TGTGCCAGCTCCAGACAGGAGCCCACAGATACGCAGTATTTT. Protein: CASSRQEPTDTQYF.